The next 27 T cell receptor beta chains were all read from a single sample in a study of blood T cell repertoires in COVID-19. Profiled with immunoSEQ multiplex PCR; TCRdb holds only in-frame clones, not every one. Here the sample spans about 200,000 clones, roughly nine tenths being singletons. The sequencing sample was made of PBMCs or T cells enriched from blood (not recorded which). These TCRs come from a woman aged 25 to 45 with acute COVID-19.

The chain carries TRBV7-2 and TRBJ1-2; tentatively, D is TRBD1 (5 bases). The V end lost 4 bases, the J end lost 7 bases, and 16 bases lay between the germline ends. The CDR3 consists of 14 residues. Germline lookup yields CDR1 SGHTA and CDR2 FQGNSA. The CDR3 loop reads CASSSAGPETGYTF. The CDR3 coding sequence is TGTGCCAGCAGCTCTGCGGGACCGGAGACTGGCTACACCTTC.

This chain connects TRBV5-1 to TRBJ1-5; D gene uncertain. The length of the CDR3 is 16 residues. The V end lost 0 bases, the J end lost 0 bases, and 10 bases lay between the germline ends. CDR1 is SGHRS and CDR2 is YFSETQ in the germline V gene. The CDR3 coding sequence is TGCGCCAGCAGCTTGGGCAGTGGAGCTAGCAATCAGCCCCAGCATTTT. It yields the protein CASSLGSGASNQPQHF.

The chain employs TRBV24-1 and TRBJ1-1; no clear D gene. V was pared by 1 base and J by 1 base, with 15 bases between. Germline CDR1 reads KGHDR; CDR2 reads SFDVKD. This CDR3 spans 17 amino acids. CDR3 sequence reads: CATSDFIGGFRNTEAFF. The CDR3 DNA reads as TGTGCCACCAGTGATTTTATCGGAGGGTTTCGGAACACTGAAGCTTTCTTT.

This chain joins TRBV9 and TRBJ1-5, with 7 bases aligning to TRBD1. The J segment lost 6 bases and the V segment lost 4 bases, leaving 4 bases of the junction unmatched. Germline lookup yields CDR1 SGDLS and CDR2 YYNGEE. This CDR3 is 13 amino acids long. CDR3 in DNA: TGTGCCAGCAGCCAGGGGGGACGTCAGCCCCAGCATTTT. Encoded protein: CASSQGGRQPQHF.

V is TRBV7-2 and J is TRBJ1-5; a possible D gene is TRBD1 (5 bases). The CDR3 length is 15 residues. Germline V gene lookup returns CDR1 SGHTA and CDR2 FQGNSA. Trimming left V 1 base short and J 6 bases short, with 13 bases between. CDR3 nucleotide sequence: TGTGCCAGCAGCTTAGGCAGTGGGGCAGGTCAGCCCCAGCATTTT. Translation gives CASSLGSGAGQPQHF. Full variable domain (rest looked up from reference TRBV7-2 and TRBJ1-5): GAGVSQSPSNKVTEKGKDVELRCDPISGHTALYWYRQSLGQGLEFLIYFQGNSAPDKSGLPSDRFSAERTGGSVSTLTIQRTQQEDSAVYLCASSLGSGAGQPQHFGDGTRLSIL.

Notes on this clone: Other DNA variants within this sample encode the same CDR3. In DNA, the CDR3 is TGTGCCAGCAGCGTAACCAGCTCCTACGAGCAGTACTTC. This encodes CASSVTSSYEQYF. The J gene is TRBJ2-7, the V gene TRBV9; D is ambiguous. CDR3 size: 13 residues. Germline V CDR1 and CDR2: SGDLS, YYNGEE. Trimming removed 1 base at V and 0 bases at J, with 5 bases between. Full variable domain (missing parts from reference TRBV9 and TRBJ2-7): DSGVTQTPKHLITATGQRVTLRCSPRSGDLSVYWYQQSLDQGLQFLIQYYNGEERAKGNILERFSAQQFPDLHSELNLSSLELGDSALYFCASSVTSSYEQYFGPGTRLTVT.

The chain is built from TRBV2 and TRBJ1-4; 7 bases are a match to TRBD1. The CDR3 runs to 14 residues. Germline CDR1 reads SNHLY; CDR2 reads FYNNEI. V trimming: 4 bases; J trimming: 8 bases; junction bases outside the gene matches: 7. CDR3 in amino acids: CASSAGGNEEKLFF. The CDR3, as DNA: TGTGCCAGCAGTGCAGGGGGAAATGAAGAAAAACTGTTTTTT.

This chain joins TRBV18 and TRBJ1-5; D may be TRBD1 (5 bases). V dropped 6 bases and J dropped 0 bases, with 15 bases sitting between them. The CDR3 totals 16 residues. The germline V gene encodes CDR1 KGHSH and CDR2 LQKENI. The CDR3 region is CASSLGHSFSNQPQHF. The DNA for the CDR3 is TGTGCCAGCTCCCTCGGACATTCGTTTAGCAATCAGCCCCAGCATTTT.

The V call is TRBV5-3, the J call TRBJ1-6; 7 bases map to TRBD1. TRBV5-3 is recorded as an ORF, its role being uncertain. The CDR3 extends over 17 amino acids. V was pared by 4 bases and J by 0 bases, with 7 bases of the junction left unmatched. The CDR3, as DNA: TGTGCCAGAAGCGTACCGGACAGGCTCTCCTATAATTCACCCCTCCACTTT. This sequence encodes CARSVPDRLSYNSPLHF.

The rearrangement links TRBV30 to TRBJ2-3; no clear D. CDR1 and CDR2 (germline): GTSNPN, SVGIG (reference sequence). Trimming shortened V by 3 bases and J by 0 bases, and 10 bases separated the two germline ends. This CDR3 comprises 14 residues. CDR3 loop: CAWSSLVSTDTQYF. CDR3 nucleotide sequence: TGTGCCTGGAGCAGTCTAGTTAGCACAGATACGCAGTATTTT.

J is TRBJ2-3 and V is TRBV10-1; TRBD1 matches 10 bases. In germline, CDR1 is WNHNN, CDR2 SYGVQD (reference sequence). Unmatched junction bases numbered 7, after V lost 4 bases and J lost 6 bases. The CDR3 runs to 15 residues. The CDR3 is CASSVLTGGRDTQYF. CDR3 DNA: TGCGCCAGCAGTGTTCTGACAGGGGGCCGCGATACGCAGTATTTT.

This clone has a handful of counts. The chain is built from TRBV30 and TRBJ1-2, with D possibly TRBD1 on 6 matching bases. CDR1 is GTSNPN, CDR2 SVGIG, per germline (reference sequence). The CDR3 is made up of 13 amino acids. With 1 base removed from V and 6 bases from J, the gap between germline ends came to 12 bases. The CDR3 spells CAWSEIQGNGYTF. CDR3 bases: TGTGCCTGGAGTGAAATACAGGGTAATGGCTACACCTTC.

This clone is a singleton in its sample. The J gene is TRBJ1-5, the V gene TRBV29-1, with a tentative D call TRBD1 (5 bases). Trimming stripped 5 bases from V and 0 bases from J, with 11 bases between. CDR3 length: 14 amino acids. Germline CDR1 and CDR2: SQVTM and ANQGSEA. The CDR3 bases are TGCAGCGTTTGGGGGGATGATAGCAATCAGCCCCAGCATTTT. This codes for CSVWGDDSNQPQHF.

The V call is TRBV11-3, the J call TRBJ1-5; no definite D call. Germline loops: CDR1 SGHNT, CDR2 YENEEA. V was pared by 4 bases and J by 1 base, with 17 bases between. The CDR3 has 17 residues. CDR3 DNA sequence: TGTGCCAGCAGCTCGAGGCGTGGCGGGCGAAGCAATCAGCCCCAGCATTTT. Its translation: CASSSRRGGRSNQPQHF.

This chain links TRBV24-1 with TRBJ1-5; 9 positions agree with TRBD1. In germline, CDR1 is KGHDR, CDR2 SFDVKD. The CDR3 extends over 14 amino acids. With 8 bases clipped from V and 3 bases from J, the junction kept 4 bases outside the gene matches. CDR3 coding DNA: TGTGCCACCATGGGACAGGGTACCAATCAGCCCCAGCATTTT. As protein: CATMGQGTNQPQHF.

The V gene is TRBV19, the J gene TRBJ1-3; 7 positions match TRBD1. Germline-derived CDR1 and CDR2 are LNHDA and SQIVND (reference sequence). The V segment lost 3 bases and the J segment 5 bases; nucleotides outside the gene matches: 10. The CDR3 has 16 amino acids. The CDR3 is CASSIGPGQLRNTIYF. DNA for the CDR3: TGTGCCAGTAGTATCGGACCGGGACAGCTTAGAAACACCATATATTTT. The variable domain in full, completed from reference TRBV19 and TRBJ1-3, reads DGGITQSPKYLFRKEGQNVTLSCEQNLNHDAMYWYRQDPGQGLRLIYYSQIVNDFQKGDIAEGYSVSREKKESFPLTVTSAQKNPTAFYLCASSIGPGQLRNTIYFGEGSWLTVV.

The rearrangement links TRBV30 to TRBJ2-5; possibly TRBD1 for D (6 bases). Trimming took 4 bases from V and 4 from J, leaving 13 bases between them. The V gene's germline CDR1 is GTSNPN and CDR2 SVGIG (reference sequence). The CDR3 has 13 residues. CDR3 amino acids: CAWTRGDGETQYF. In DNA form, the CDR3 reads TGTGCCTGGACCAGGGGCGACGGAGAGACCCAGTACTTC.

The chain employs TRBV4-1 and TRBJ1-5; no definite D call. The germline V gene encodes CDR1 MGHRA and CDR2 YSYEKL. Deletions cut 4 bases from V and 6 bases from J, with 10 bases between. The CDR3 covers 13 residues. The DNA for the CDR3 is TGCGCCAGCAGCCTAACTACCTTTCAGCCCCAGCATTTT. This codes for CASSLTTFQPQHF.

This chain joins TRBV28 and TRBJ1-5; TRBD1 matches 7 bases. The CDR3 loop spans 14 amino acids. From germline, CDR1 is MDHEN and CDR2 SYDVKM. The J segment lost 7 bases and the V segment lost 4 bases, leaving 7 bases of the junction unmatched. As DNA, the CDR3 is TGTGCCAGCAGTTCTCGGCAGGGGGAACAGCCCCAGCATTTT. It codes for CASSSRQGEQPQHF.

The genes are TRBV5-1 and TRBJ1-4; 9 bases are shared with TRBD1. Germline V gives CDR1 SGHRS, CDR2 YFSETQ. The ends lost 2 bases at V and 8 bases at J; junction bases unmatched: 7. This CDR3 is built from 15 residues. CDR3: CASSLGDRAGEKLFF. In DNA, the CDR3 is TGCGCCAGCAGCTTAGGGGACAGGGCTGGCGAAAAACTGTTTTTT.

V and J are TRBV11-1 and TRBJ2-5; weak D call: TRBD2 (5 bases). CDR1 and CDR2 (germline): SGHAT, FQDESV (reference sequence). V was clipped by 5 bases and J by 4 bases, with 20 bases between them. The CDR3 runs 16 residues. The CDR3 DNA reads as TGTGCCAGCAGCCGGTCGGACTCTTTCACGGGAGAGACCCAGTACTTC. Its protein product is CASSRSDSFTGETQYF.

This clone occurred a few times. This sequence joins TRBV4-3 and TRBJ2-1; D perhaps matches TRBD1 (6 bases). The V end was cut by 2 bases, the J end by 4 bases, with 12 bases between. The CDR3 totals 15 residues. Per germline, CDR1 LGHNA and CDR2 YSLEER. The CDR3 loop is CASSQRQDNYNEQFF. The CDR3 bases are TGCGCCAGCAGCCAAAGACAGGATAATTACAATGAGCAGTTCTTC.

This chain joins TRBV27 and TRBJ2-7, with 10 bases identical to TRBD2. Germline CDR1 and CDR2: MNHEY and SMNVEV (reference sequence). J gave up 2 bases and V 5 bases, and 9 bases lay outside the gene matches. The CDR3 sequence is 16 residues long. The CDR3 here is CASSPGGGLATYEQYF. In DNA, the CDR3 is TGTGCCAGCAGTCCCGGGGGGGGACTAGCGACCTACGAGCAGTACTTC.

In its sample, this clone was seen once. This chain connects TRBV19 to TRBJ2-7; D possibly corresponds to TRBD2 (5 bases). This CDR3 has 16 amino acids. Trimming pared 3 bases from V and 1 base from J, leaving 16 bases between. Per the germline V gene, CDR1 is LNHDA and CDR2 is SQIVND (reference sequence). The CDR3 DNA reads TGTGCCAGTAGTATCTCCTCCGGGGAACGATCCTACGAGCAGTACTTC. Its protein product is CASSISSGERSYEQYF.

The chain joins TRBV2 to TRBJ1-1; D is unclear. V gave up 4 bases and J gave up 0 bases, with 6 bases separating them. Germline CDR1 reads SNHLY; CDR2 reads FYNNEI. This CDR3 contains 13 residues. This CDR3 reads CASSGLLNTEAFF. In DNA, the CDR3 is TGTGCCAGCAGTGGACTGCTGAACACTGAAGCTTTCTTT.

This chain uses TRBV2 with TRBJ1-5; 7 positions match TRBD1. Germline CDR1 SNHLY, CDR2 FYNNEI. The J segment lost 4 bases and the V segment lost 4 bases, leaving 4 bases of the junction unmatched. CDR3 length equals 14 residues. The DNA for the CDR3 is TGTGCCAGCAGTGCTCGCAGGGGGAATCAGCCCCAGCATTTT. Encoded protein: CASSARRGNQPQHF. Drawing the rest from reference TRBV2 and TRBJ1-5, the complete variable domain is EPEVTQTPSHQVTQMGQEVILRCVPISNHLYFYWYRQILGQKVEFLVSFYNNEISEKSEIFDDQFSVERPDGSNFTLKIRSTKLEDSAMYFCASSARRGNQPQHFGDGTRLSIL.

The V gene is TRBV4-3, the J gene TRBJ1-1; TRBD1 might be the D (6 bases). CDR1 LGHNA and CDR2 YSLEER come from the germline V gene. Trimming pared 0 bases from V and 2 bases from J, leaving 13 bases between. There are 16 residues in the CDR3. The chain's CDR3 is CASSQDLSGANTEAFF. In DNA form, the CDR3 reads TGCGCCAGCAGCCAAGATCTCTCAGGGGCAAACACTGAAGCTTTCTTT.